Listed here are 10 T cell receptor beta chains from one sample, sequenced in a study of blood T cell repertoires in COVID-19. The repertoire was sequenced with immunoSEQ multiplex PCR; TCRdb's copy has only in-frame clones and lacks some. Among about 190,000 clones listed, 70% to 90% were seen once. The specimen was peripheral blood. The receptors come from a man aged 70 or older with active or convalescent COVID-19.

The genes are TRBV5-1 and TRBJ2-7; tentative D call: TRBD2 (6 bases). The V gene lost 3 bases and the J gene lost 1 base, with 20 bases spanning the gap. The germline V gene has CDR1 SGHRS and CDR2 YFSETQ. The CDR3 loop spans 17 amino acids. The CDR3 here is CASSSLLAAERSYEQYF. CDR3 bases: TGCGCCAGCAGCTCACTCTTAGCGGCCGAGCGATCCTACGAGCAGTACTTC.

The CDR3 region is CASSSKRGRSTDTQYF. Here the CDR3 DNA reads TGTGCCAGCAGCTCCAAGCGGGGGCGAAGCACAGATACGCAGTATTTT. The V gene is TRBV7-2, the J gene TRBJ2-3; TRBD2 matches 8 bases. The CDR3 is 16 residues long. CDR1 and CDR2 from the germline V gene are SGHTA and FQGNSA. After removal of 4 bases from V and 0 bases from J, the junction contained 6 bases not matched to a gene.

Only one count was recorded for this clone. Other DNA sequences from this sample encode an identical CDR3 as well. J is TRBJ1-5 and V is TRBV21-1; no check of the table's D call, TRBD1, against the DNA was made. TRBV21-1 is termed a pseudogene. This CDR3 is built from 19 residues. The CDR3 coding sequence is TGTGCCAGCAGCAAATCACGAACGTGGAATAGGGGTTGCCATCAGCCCCAGCATTTT. Protein product: CASSKSRTWNRGCHQPQHF.

This clone has more than one count but fewer than ten. Written as DNA, the CDR3 is TGTGCCAGCAGCTTAGCCCAGGGCTCCTACAATGAGCAGTTCTTC. Protein: CASSLAQGSYNEQFF. The V and J genes are TRBV7-2 and TRBJ2-1; D is possibly TRBD1 (5 bases). Germline V CDR1 and CDR2: SGHTA, FQGNSA. V lost 0 bases, J lost 0 bases, and 6 bases lay in between. This CDR3 spans 15 amino acids.

The table lists this clone with a few counts. The chain has TRBV7-6 and TRBJ1-3; D ambiguous. With 4 bases removed from V and 0 bases from J, the gap between germline ends came to 4 bases. Germline V gene lookup returns CDR1 SGHVS and CDR2 FNYEAQ. The CDR3 runs 13 residues. CDR3 nucleotides: TGTGCCAGCAGCTACAGCTCTGGAAACACCATATATTTT. This sequence encodes CASSYSSGNTIYF. The variable domain in full, completed from reference TRBV7-6 and TRBJ1-3, reads GAGVSQSPRYKVTKRGQDVALRCDPISGHVSLYWYRQALGQGPEFLTYFNYEAQQDKSGLPNDRFSAERPEGSISTLTIQRTEQRDSAMYRCASSYSSGNTIYFGEGSWLTVV.

The CDR3 region has the DNA TGTGCCAGTAGTATCAGGACACAGAGCTCTGGAAACACCATATATTTT. This codes for CASSIRTQSSGNTIYF. This chain uses TRBV19 with TRBJ1-3; tentative D call: TRBD1 (5 bases). CDR3 size: 16 residues. V lost 3 bases to trimming and J lost 0 bases, with 12 bases between them. Germline CDR1 reads LNHDA; CDR2 reads SQIVND (reference sequence).

This rearrangement joins TRBV3-1 (or the pseudogene TRBV3-2) to TRBJ2-2; the match to TRBD2 covers 9 bases. This CDR3 has 16 amino acids. Per germline, CDR1 LGHDT and CDR2 YNNKEL (reference sequence). The V gene end was trimmed by 3 bases and the J gene end by 4 bases; junction bases not matched to a gene: 6. The CDR3 DNA follows: TGTGCCAGCAGCCAGATAGCGGGGGCCCCCACCGGGGAGCTGTTTTTT. Translating gives CASSQIAGAPTGELFF.

The gene calls are TRBV6-5 and TRBJ1-1, with D uncertain. CDR3 size: 11 residues. Germline CDR1 reads MNHEY; CDR2 reads SVGAGI. V was clipped by 4 bases and J by 8 bases, with 8 bases between them. The CDR3 reads CASSFKSEAFF. DNA of the CDR3: TGTGCCAGCAGTTTCAAAAGCGAAGCTTTCTTT.

This chain links TRBV6-5 with TRBJ1-5; TRBD1 aligns across 7 bases. Germline V lookup: CDR1 MNHEY, CDR2 SVGAGI. CDR3 length: 14 amino acids. Trimming at V came to 4 bases and at J to 3 bases, leaving 3 bases not matched to a gene. The CDR3 loop is CASSSQGSNQPQHF. CDR3 in DNA: TGTGCCAGCAGTTCACAGGGGTCCAATCAGCCCCAGCATTTT.

The genes are TRBV11-2 and TRBJ1-3; TRBD1 matches 8 bases. The germline V gene has CDR1 SGHAT and CDR2 FQNNGV. CDR3 length equals 17 residues. V lost 4 bases, J lost 4 bases, and 12 bases stayed unmatched. In DNA form, the CDR3 reads TGTGCCAGCAGCTATGCCCTGAGGACAGGGTTAGGAAACACCATATATTTT. Translating it yields CASSYALRTGLGNTIYF.